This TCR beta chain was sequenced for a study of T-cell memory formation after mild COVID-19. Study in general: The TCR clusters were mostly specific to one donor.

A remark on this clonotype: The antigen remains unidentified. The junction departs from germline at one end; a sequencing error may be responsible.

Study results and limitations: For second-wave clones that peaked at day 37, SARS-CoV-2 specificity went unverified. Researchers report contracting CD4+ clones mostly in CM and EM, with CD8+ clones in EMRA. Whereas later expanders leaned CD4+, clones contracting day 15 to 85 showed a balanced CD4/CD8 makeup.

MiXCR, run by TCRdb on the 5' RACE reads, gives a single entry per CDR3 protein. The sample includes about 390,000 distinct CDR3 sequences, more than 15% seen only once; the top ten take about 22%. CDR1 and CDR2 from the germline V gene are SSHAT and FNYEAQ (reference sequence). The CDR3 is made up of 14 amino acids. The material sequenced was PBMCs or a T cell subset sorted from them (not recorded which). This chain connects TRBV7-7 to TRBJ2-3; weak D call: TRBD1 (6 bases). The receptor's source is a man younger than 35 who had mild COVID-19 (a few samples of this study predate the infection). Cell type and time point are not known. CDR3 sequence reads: CASSLGQFTDTQYF. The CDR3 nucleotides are TGTGCTAGCAGCTTAGGACAGTTCACAGATACGCAGTATTTT.